Presented here are 23 T cell receptor beta chains from one specimen sequenced in a study of post-analysis software for immune sequencing data. These receptors are not linked to any known antigen. Each TCR beta cDNA library carried unique molecular identifiers. One entry per CDR3 protein results from TCRdb running MiXCR on the PCR reads. The sample has roughly 400,000 distinct CDR3 sequences; 39% are singletons. Whole-study results and caveats: Higher frequency in patients than in controls was seen for about five TRBV segments, with TRBV5-6, TRBV5-1 and TRBV20-1 among them.

The sequenced sample consisted of blood. The receptors here all came from a girl aged 2-10 years with multiple sclerosis.

This clonotype showed up just a few times. The chain has TRBV4-1 and TRBJ1-5; D unresolved. This CDR3 spans 17 amino acids. The V gene's germline CDR1 is MGHRA and CDR2 YSYEKL. Deletions cut 1 base from V and 7 bases from J, with 20 bases between. Here the CDR3 reads CASSQVMSQGLWQPQHF. CDR3 DNA: TGCGCCAGCAGCCAAGTCATGAGTCAAGGGCTATGGCAGCCCCAGCATTTT.

The V call is TRBV6-1, the J call TRBJ2-3; 9 positions match TRBD2. This CDR3 is 17 amino acids long. Germline V gives CDR1 MNHNS, CDR2 SASEGT. Unmatched junction bases numbered 11, after V lost 5 bases and J lost 2 bases. The CDR3 nucleotides are TGTGCCAGCAGTCCCAATGGGGCGGGGGGGTTCACAGATACGCAGTATTTT. Protein sequence: CASSPNGAGGFTDTQYF.

The rearrangement uses TRBV15 and TRBJ1-4; 7 bases match TRBD1. The germline gives CDR1 LNHNV, CDR2 YYDKDF (reference sequence). This CDR3 has 15 amino acids. The junction had 8 bases not matched to a gene; V was cut back by 5 bases and J by 5 bases. CDR3 in DNA: TGTGCCACCAGCTCCCAGGGACAGTGGAATGAAAAACTGTTTTTT. It translates to CATSSQGQWNEKLFF.

This clonotype appeared a few times. The junction and the germline gene differ at one end; a read error may be behind it. This rearrangement joins TRBV20-1 to TRBJ1-1; 8 bases are shared with TRBD1. The CDR3 loop spans 12 amino acids. From germline, CDR1 is DFQATT and CDR2 SNEGSKA (reference sequence). CDR3 region: CNASDRGTEAFF. In nucleotides, the CDR3 is TGCAATGCTAGCGACAGGGGCACTGAAGCTTTCTTT.

This clonotype was recorded a few times. The rearrangement joins TRBV7-3 to TRBJ2-1, with D possibly TRBD1 on 6 matching bases. Trimming pared 4 bases from V and 5 bases from J, leaving 15 bases between. Germline-derived CDR1 and CDR2 are SGHTA and FQGTGA. This CDR3 is 15 amino acids long. The CDR3 reads CASSSTDRIHNEQFF. CDR3 nucleotides: TGTGCCAGCAGCTCTACAGACAGGATTCACAATGAGCAGTTCTTC.

V is TRBV28 and J is TRBJ2-5; the D call may be TRBD1 or TRBD2 (5 bases each). With 5 bases removed from V and 0 bases from J, the gap between germline ends came to 19 bases. Germline V gene sequence: CDR1 MDHEN, CDR2 SYDVKM. The CDR3 consists of 17 residues. CDR3 amino acids: CASSTPTSGGYQETQYF. In DNA, the CDR3 is TGTGCCAGCAGTACACCAACGAGTGGGGGATACCAAGAGACCCAGTACTTC.

The chain uses TRBV20-1 and TRBJ1-1, with 7 positions matching TRBD1. J was trimmed by 3 bases and V by 2 bases; bases with no gene match: 0. Germline V gives CDR1 DFQATT, CDR2 SNEGSKA (reference sequence). The CDR3 is 12 residues long. This CDR3 is CSARQGDTEAFF. DNA for the CDR3: TGCAGTGCTAGACAGGGGGACACTGAAGCTTTCTTT.

To note about this clonotype: One end of the junction is discordant with germline, which a read error may explain. This chain connects TRBV7-2 to TRBJ2-1; D possibly corresponds to TRBD1 (5 bases). Per germline, CDR1 SGHTA and CDR2 FQGNSA. The CDR3 is 12 amino acids. The CDR3 DNA follows: TGTGCCAACAGCTTGAATCAGGGAGAGCAGTTCTTC. Its protein product is CANSLNQGEQFF.

This clonotype was detected a few times. This CDR3 is CASSSSEVQFF. Written as DNA, the CDR3 is TGTGCCAGCAGCTCTTCGGAGGTGCAGTTCTTC. The chain couples TRBV9 to TRBJ2-1; possibly TRBD2 for D (5 bases). This CDR3 is 11 amino acids long. The V and J ends lost 4 bases and 12 bases respectively, with 11 bases between them. Germline CDR1 reads SGDLS; CDR2 reads YYNGEE.

The rearrangement uses TRBV4-1 and TRBJ2-1; TRBD2 agrees at 11 bases. This CDR3 contains 16 residues. V lost 4 bases to trimming and J lost 8 bases; unmatched junction nucleotides: 10. Germline-derived CDR1 and CDR2 are MGHRA and YSYEKL. The CDR3 loop reads CASSLALAGGRYEQFF. The CDR3 coding sequence is TGCGCCAGCAGCCTGGCTCTAGCGGGGGGTCGATATGAGCAGTTCTTC.

DNA for the CDR3: TGTGCCATCAGTGAGCCACGGGGGGCGAGAGAGAAGGACTATGGCTACACCTTC. Encoded protein: CAISEPRGAREKDYGYTF. The chain has TRBV10-3 and TRBJ1-2, with D possibly being TRBD1 (6 bases). Germline lookup yields CDR1 ENHRY and CDR2 SYGVKD. Trimming took 2 bases from V and 3 from J, leaving 22 bases between them. The CDR3 length is 18 residues.

The chain recombines TRBV6-1 with TRBJ1-4; TRBD1 is a possible D gene (6 bases). V was cut by 4 bases and J by 3 bases, with 15 bases left in between. The CDR3 sequence is 16 residues long. Germline values: CDR1 MNHNS, CDR2 SASEGT. The CDR3 sequence is CASSGRKGGANEKLFF. The CDR3, as DNA: TGTGCCAGCAGTGGCCGGAAGGGGGGCGCTAATGAAAAACTGTTTTTT.

The V and J genes are TRBV29-1 and TRBJ1-2; D is uncertain. V lost 5 bases and J 4 bases, leaving 11 bases between the germline ends. CDR3 length: 12 residues. The V gene's germline CDR1 is SQVTM and CDR2 ANQGSEA. CDR3: CSVHSAFYGYTF. CDR3 DNA: TGCAGCGTTCATTCCGCGTTCTATGGCTACACCTTC.

The J gene is TRBJ2-1, the V gene TRBV10-3, with unresolved D. The DNA end is a closer match to TRBJ2-7, so the J assignment may be wrong. The germline V gene encodes CDR1 ENHRY and CDR2 SYGVKD. This CDR3 has 13 residues. The CDR3 sequence is CAISEYRSYEQYF. CDR3 DNA: TGTGCCATCAGTGAGTATCGGAGCTACGAGCAGTACTTC.

V usage is TRBV2 and J usage is TRBJ1-3, with a possible D match to TRBD1 (6 bases). Germline V CDR1 and CDR2: SNHLY, FYNNEI. CDR3 length equals 15 residues. The germline V and J ends were trimmed by 4 bases and 2 bases, with 12 bases remaining between them. For the CDR3, the DNA is TGTGCCAGCAGTGTGTCGGGGGGCACTGGAAACACCATATATTTT. Its translation: CASSVSGGTGNTIYF.

V gene TRBV6-2 or TRBV6-3 combines with J gene TRBJ2-1; weak D call: TRBD2 (6 bases). This CDR3 spans 14 amino acids. The V gene's germline CDR1 is MNHEY and CDR2 SVGEGT. Trimming removed 7 bases from V and 8 bases from J, with 18 bases in between. The CDR3 reads CASTDWASVDEQFF. CDR3 bases: TGTGCCAGCACCGACTGGGCTAGCGTCGATGAGCAGTTCTTC.

This clonotype came up a few times. V gene TRBV5-1 combines with J gene TRBJ1-2; no clear D gene. Germline V gene sequence: CDR1 SGHRS, CDR2 YFSETQ. Trimming took 1 base from V and 10 from J, leaving 17 bases between them. The CDR3 is 14 amino acids. The DNA of the CDR3 is TGCGCCAGCAGCTTGAACGGGGTTGGTGGGGTCTACACCTTC. Protein sequence: CASSLNGVGGVYTF.

V gene TRBV6-5 combines with J gene TRBJ1-2; no firm D call. This CDR3 contains 14 residues. Germline V CDR1 and CDR2: MNHEY, SVGAGI. V was pared by 2 bases and J by 4 bases, with 11 bases between. For the CDR3, the DNA is TGTGCCAGCAGTTACGGGAGGGTGGCCTATGGCTACACCTTC. Its translation: CASSYGRVAYGYTF.

This rearrangement joins TRBV29-1 to TRBJ2-1; 7 nucleotides match TRBD1. This CDR3 has 15 amino acids. Germline trimming cut 8 bases from V and 1 base from J; bases unmatched to any gene: 11. Germline CDR1 and CDR2: SQVTM and ANQGSEA. The CDR3 reads CSTTDRVSSYNEQFF. The CDR3 region has the DNA TGCAGCACAACAGACAGGGTGTCGTCCTACAATGAGCAGTTCTTC.

The table lists this clonotype with a few counts. V gene TRBV20-1 combines with J gene TRBJ2-7; TRBD2 agrees at 8 bases. The CDR3 is 16 residues long. Germline V gene data show CDR1 as DFQATT and CDR2 as SNEGSKA (reference sequence). With V trimmed by 0 bases and J by 1 base, 8 bases remained unmatched. Here the CDR3 reads CSARDRFGRGSYEQYF. The CDR3 bases are TGCAGTGCTAGAGATCGGTTCGGGAGGGGGTCCTACGAGCAGTACTTC.

This clonotype was counted only a few times. The V gene is TRBV5-1, the J gene TRBJ1-2; 9 bases are a match to TRBD1. Losses at the gene ends were 2 bases for V and 8 bases for J; bases not matched to a gene: 10. The CDR3 consists of 15 residues. CDR1 and CDR2 (germline): SGHRS, YFSETQ. CDR3 amino acids: CASSLAGTGSWGYTF. The CDR3 nucleotides read TGCGCCAGCAGCTTAGCCGGGACAGGGTCGTGGGGCTACACCTTC.

The chain employs TRBV9 and TRBJ2-3; 11 bases fit TRBD2. Germline V gene lookup returns CDR1 SGDLS and CDR2 YYNGEE. The CDR3 is 18 residues long. Trimming removed 3 bases from V and 4 bases from J; junction bases left unmatched: 13. CDR3 in DNA: TGTGCCAGCAGCGCCCTACCCCTAGCGGGAGGTGGCGCAGATACGCAGTATTTT. The encoded protein is CASSALPLAGGGADTQYF.

In its sample, this clonotype was seen once. The DNA for the CDR3 is TGTGCCAGCAGCGACGACAGGGAGGGCAATCAGCCCCAGCATTTT. It codes for CASSDDREGNQPQHF. V is TRBV7-9 and J is TRBJ1-5; 7 positions match TRBD1. The V gene's germline CDR1 is SEHNR and CDR2 FQNEAQ (reference sequence). The V gene end was trimmed by 5 bases and the J gene end by 2 bases; junction bases not matched to a gene: 6. The CDR3 is made up of 15 amino acids.